These 3 T cell receptor beta chains came from one sample sequenced in a study of Ad26.COV2.S vaccination and SARS-CoV-2 variants. Method: immunoSEQ multiplex PCR; TCRdb's copy keeps in-frame clones and lacks some. The sample lists about 680,000 clones, 89% seen once, with approximately 1.5% in the top ten. As for treatment: around 19 received Ad26.COV2.S at low or high dose, single or two shots; several received placebo; per-sample allocation not given. Each sample was drawn 63 days after the first injection (of vaccine or placebo). The input for sequencing was peripheral blood, taken in a trial of Ad26.COV2.S vaccine versus placebo. These receptors all stem from a person between 18 and 65 years old who received the Ad26.COV2.S COVID-19 vaccine or a placebo.

This chain joins TRBV13 and TRBJ2-2, with 10 nucleotides matching TRBD1. Germline V gene data show CDR1 as PRHDT and CDR2 as FYEKMQ (reference sequence). After removal of 0 bases from V and 2 bases from J, the junction contained 6 bases not matched to a gene. The CDR3 contains 18 residues. The DNA for the CDR3 is TGTGCCAGCAGCTTAGGCGGGACAGGGGCCCACAACACCGGGGAGCTGTTTTTT. Protein: CASSLGGTGAHNTGELFF.

This clone was recorded only once. This chain connects TRBV4-3 to TRBJ2-3; TRBD2 might be the D (5 bases). Germline V gene lookup returns CDR1 LGHNA and CDR2 YSLEER. V lost 2 bases, J lost 7 bases, and 13 bases lay in between. The CDR3 has 14 amino acids. The CDR3 DNA reads TGCGCCAGCAGCCAACTACTGGAGGCTAATACGCAGTATTTT. This gives the protein CASSQLLEANTQYF.

The chain links TRBV10-3 to TRBJ1-2; D might be TRBD1 (6 bases). This CDR3 contains 14 residues. V was cut by 6 bases and J by 7 bases, with 18 bases left in between. Per germline, CDR1 ENHRY and CDR2 SYGVKD. The CDR3, as DNA: TGTGCCATCAGCAAAGACAGGACGCCGGTTGGCTACACCTTC. Amino acids: CAISKDRTPVGYTF.